The rows below give T cell receptor beta chains drawn from one sample of a study of blood T cell repertoires in COVID-19. The method was immunoSEQ multiplex PCR; TCRdb's version includes in-frame clones alone and lacks a portion of them. The sample yields 300,000 to 400,000 clones, approximately 88% seen once. Material for sequencing was PBMCs or T cells enriched from blood (not recorded which). These receptors all come from a woman under 40 with acute COVID-19. CDR3s leave out the opening cysteine and the closing phenylalanine or tryptophan. The order of the fields is V gene, D gene, CDR3 protein. A D gene is named only where the DNA matches it firmly.

TRBV7-2 | . | ASSLSHLSYNEQF
TRBV4-2 | . | ASSQMRAQNYGYT
TRBV2 | TRBD2 | ASSESAQRGAQVQY
TRBV19 | TRBD1 | ASRDRGRQPQH
TRBV5-1 | TRBD1 | ASSLTGAGNTIY
TRBV19 | . | ASSHRRSPGETQY
TRBV9 | . | ASSVARRGSDNEQF
TRBV5-1 | . | ASSSWGGPSTDTQY
TRBV19 | . | ASSISQNTEAF
TRBV24-1 | . | ATSDPRGNYGYT
TRBV19 | TRBD1 | ASSPGQGFHEQY
TRBV11-2 | . | ASSLRWGRESDTQY
TRBV7-9 | TRBD1 | ASSLSPSGGIYGYT
TRBV19 | TRBD2 | ASSIGTTIYEQY
TRBV18 | . | ASSPRQQNTGELF
TRBV6-2/TRBV6-3 | . | ASSSRGPSSYNEQF
TRBV24-1 | . | ATSGRGDYGYT
TRBV7-3 | . | ASSPGGSGETQY
TRBV5-5 | TRBD1 | ASSPDRAFYGYT
TRBV6-2/TRBV6-3 | . | ASSPSTGYQETQY
TRBV9 | . | ASSVNAGTRWGGGEKLF
TRBV7-6 | . | ASSTPGTEAF
TRBV5-1 | TRBD2 | ASSSVWEGSSEQY
TRBV7-2 | . | ASSLGGGGGEQF
TRBV19 | . | ASSMGGPGGYT
TRBV9 | TRBD1 | ASSVEDRGDTQY
TRBV29-1 | . | SYRGAVNYGYT
TRBV18 | . | ASSPKQGHEQY
TRBV18 | TRBD2 | ASSPGLAGGFSYNEQF
TRBV7-2 | . | ASSSDGGGGYEQY
TRBV13 | TRBD2 | ASSLGLAGVTGELF
TRBV9 | TRBD2 | ASSPSGRAGDTQY
TRBV6-1 | . | ASSEGQATDTQY
TRBV18 | . | ASSPIGQLLNTEAF
TRBV7-9 | . | ASSHSDGGINEKLF
TRBV27 | TRBD1 | ASSPRGPGNTIY
TRBV29-1 | TRBD1 | SIRRQGNTEAF
TRBV2 | TRBD2 | ASSWTALGLTQETQY
TRBV28 | . | ASSYRVGSGELF
TRBV30 | . | AWSRQVNYGYT
TRBV27 | TRBD1 | ASSLRRDSGGNTIY
TRBV7-2 | . | ASSLAGQGIGYT
TRBV19 | . | ASSIGAVLSTDTQY
TRBV19 | . | ASSIGILGVTSSGANVLT